This is a list of T cell receptor beta chains from one sample in a study of blood T cell repertoires in COVID-19. Repertoires were generated with immunoSEQ multiplex PCR, while TCRdb's copy carries only in-frame clones and drops some. The repertoire holds 15,000 to 20,000 clones, with roughly 88% as singletons. The sequencing input was PBMCs or T cells enriched from blood (not recorded which). Receptor source: a woman aged 25 to 39 who had recovered from COVID-19. Both conserved end residues are part of each CDR3. A D gene is named only where the DNA matches it firmly. Rows give clone size only sometimes, using once, few, many, or a class for an expanded clone.

CDR3aa: CASSPPNAGLAKNIQYF; CDR3nt: TGCGCCAGCAGTCCTCCGAACGCGGGACTAGCCAAAAACATTCAGTACTTC; j_gene: TRBJ2-4; v_gene: TRBV23-1; d_gene: NA; abundance: NA; len: 17
CDR3aa: CASSKTGPTDTQYF; CDR3nt: TGTGCCAGCAGCAAGACAGGACCCACAGATACGCAGTATTTT; j_gene: TRBJ2-3; v_gene: TRBV21-1; d_gene: NA; abundance: NA; len: 14
CDR3aa: CASSLALLAGDTQYF; CDR3nt: TGTGCCAGCAGCTTAGCGCTCCTAGCGGGCGATACGCAGTATTTT; j_gene: TRBJ2-3; v_gene: TRBV7-2; d_gene: TRBD2; abundance: NA; len: 15
CDR3aa: CASGPRRDYGYTF; CDR3nt: TGTGCTAGTGGTCCCAGGCGGGACTATGGCTACACCTTC; j_gene: TRBJ1-2; v_gene: TRBV12-5; d_gene: NA; abundance: NA; len: 13
CDR3aa: CAWSLRRLTDTQYF; CDR3nt: TGTGCCTGGAGTTTAAGGAGACTCACAGATACGCAGTATTTT; j_gene: TRBJ2-3; v_gene: TRBV30; d_gene: NA; abundance: NA; len: 14
CDR3aa: CASSLIAESYEQYF; CDR3nt: TGTGCCAGCAGCTTAATCGCAGAATCCTACGAGCAGTACTTC; j_gene: TRBJ2-7; v_gene: TRBV7-9; d_gene: NA; abundance: NA; len: 14
CDR3aa: CASSEGGSGGGKTQYF; CDR3nt: TGTGCCAGCAGCGAAGGAGGTAGCGGGGGAGGGAAGACCCAGTACTTC; j_gene: TRBJ2-5; v_gene: TRBV7-2; d_gene: TRBD2; abundance: NA; len: 16
CDR3aa: CASSPSGGGNNEQFF; CDR3nt: TGTGCCAGCAGCCCCAGCGGGGGGGGTAACAATGAGCAGTTCTTC; j_gene: TRBJ2-1; v_gene: TRBV14; d_gene: TRBD2; abundance: NA; len: 15
CDR3aa: CASSPNRGLNQPQHF; CDR3nt: TGTGCCAGCAGCCCGAATCGAGGTTTGAATCAGCCCCAGCATTTT; j_gene: TRBJ1-5; v_gene: TRBV6-5; d_gene: NA; abundance: NA; len: 15
CDR3aa: CASSSRGPNTGELFF; CDR3nt: TGTGCCAGCAGCTCCAGGGGGCCCAACACCGGGGAGCTGTTTTTT; j_gene: TRBJ2-2; v_gene: TRBV11-3; d_gene: TRBD1; abundance: NA; len: 15
CDR3aa: CASSLPGQGGTDEQYF; CDR3nt: TGTGCCAGCAGCTTGCCGGGACAGGGCGGTACGGACGAGCAGTACTTC; j_gene: TRBJ2-7; v_gene: TRBV5-4; d_gene: TRBD1; abundance: NA; len: 16
CDR3aa: CASSRQGVTYEQYF; CDR3nt: TGCGCCAGCAGCCGACAGGGGGTGACCTACGAGCAGTACTTC; j_gene: TRBJ2-7; v_gene: TRBV5-1; d_gene: TRBD1; abundance: NA; len: 14
CDR3aa: CASSRTGSLDTQYF; CDR3nt: TGTGCCAGCAGCCGGACAGGGTCACTTGATACGCAGTATTTT; j_gene: TRBJ2-3; v_gene: TRBV7-9; d_gene: TRBD1; abundance: NA; len: 14
CDR3aa: CATSRAPPTGAMNTEAFF; CDR3nt: TGTGCCACCAGCAGAGCTCCACCGACAGGGGCTATGAACACTGAAGCTTTCTTT; j_gene: TRBJ1-1; v_gene: TRBV15; d_gene: TRBD1; abundance: once; len: 18
CDR3aa: CASSQDSLAGGGAGELFF; CDR3nt: TGCGCCAGCAGCCAAGATTCCCTAGCGGGGGGAGGGGCCGGGGAGCTGTTTTTT; j_gene: TRBJ2-2; v_gene: TRBV4-3; d_gene: TRBD2; abundance: NA; len: 18
CDR3aa: CASSLNRGGYTF; CDR3nt: TGTGCCAGCAGTCTTAACAGGGGTGGCTACACCTTC; j_gene: TRBJ1-2; v_gene: TRBV12-3/TRBV12-4; d_gene: TRBD1; abundance: NA; len: 12
CDR3aa: CAISDDRGNQPQHF; CDR3nt: TGTGCCATCAGTGACGACAGGGGAAATCAGCCCCAGCATTTT; j_gene: TRBJ1-5; v_gene: TRBV10-3; d_gene: TRBD1; abundance: NA; len: 14
CDR3aa: CASSLGAAGGQPQHF; CDR3nt: TGTGCCAGCAGCTTAGGCGCAGCCGGAGGGCAGCCCCAGCATTTT; j_gene: TRBJ1-5; v_gene: TRBV7-8; d_gene: NA; abundance: NA; len: 15
CDR3aa: CARDGQRTANYGYTF; CDR3nt: TGCGCCCGCGATGGCCAAAGGACAGCTAACTATGGCTACACCTTC; j_gene: TRBJ1-2; v_gene: TRBV5-1; d_gene: NA; abundance: NA; len: 15
CDR3aa: CASSQDPGQGSDTQYF; CDR3nt: TGCGCCAGCAGCCAAGACCCGGGACAGGGTTCAGATACGCAGTATTTT; j_gene: TRBJ2-3; v_gene: TRBV4-3; d_gene: TRBD1; abundance: NA; len: 16
CDR3aa: CASSPIDREYEQYF; CDR3nt: TGTGCCAGCAGTCCCATAGACAGGGAGTACGAGCAGTACTTC; j_gene: TRBJ2-7; v_gene: TRBV27; d_gene: TRBD1; abundance: large; len: 14
CDR3aa: CATVPTGVGQGTGRYF; CDR3nt: NA; j_gene: TRBJ2-5; v_gene: TRBV24-1; d_gene: NA; abundance: few; len: 16
CDR3aa: CAWSPRSTTVNTEAFF; CDR3nt: TGTGCCTGGAGTCCTAGGTCCACGACAGTGAACACTGAAGCTTTCTTT; j_gene: TRBJ1-1; v_gene: TRBV30; d_gene: NA; abundance: NA; len: 16
CDR3aa: CATRDPGTGELFF; CDR3nt: TGTGCCACCAGAGACCCGGGAACCGGGGAGCTGTTTTTT; j_gene: TRBJ2-2; v_gene: TRBV24-1; d_gene: NA; abundance: NA; len: 13
CDR3aa: CASSDRGLNEQFF; CDR3nt: TGTGCCAGCAGTGACAGGGGGCTTAATGAGCAGTTCTTC; j_gene: TRBJ2-1; v_gene: TRBV12-3/TRBV12-4; d_gene: TRBD1; abundance: NA; len: 13
CDR3aa: CASRETGTYEQYF; CDR3nt: TGTGCCAGCAGAGAGACAGGAACCTACGAGCAGTACTTC; j_gene: TRBJ2-7; v_gene: TRBV12-3/TRBV12-4; d_gene: NA; abundance: NA; len: 13
CDR3aa: CASSLGRVGYGYTF; CDR3nt: TGTGCCAGCAGTTTAGGGAGGGTTGGCTATGGCTACACCTTC; j_gene: TRBJ1-2; v_gene: TRBV28; d_gene: NA; abundance: NA; len: 14
CDR3aa: CASSQESRGAFTDTQYF; CDR3nt: TGCGCCAGCAGCCAAGAGTCGCGGGGGGCCTTCACAGATACGCAGTATTTT; j_gene: TRBJ2-3; v_gene: TRBV4-1; d_gene: TRBD2; abundance: once; len: 17
CDR3aa: CASSSGPGGPAGANVLTF; CDR3nt: TGTGCCAGCAGCTCCGGCCCGGGGGGGCCCGCTGGGGCCAACGTCCTGACTTTC; j_gene: TRBJ2-6; v_gene: TRBV7-2; d_gene: TRBD2; abundance: NA; len: 18